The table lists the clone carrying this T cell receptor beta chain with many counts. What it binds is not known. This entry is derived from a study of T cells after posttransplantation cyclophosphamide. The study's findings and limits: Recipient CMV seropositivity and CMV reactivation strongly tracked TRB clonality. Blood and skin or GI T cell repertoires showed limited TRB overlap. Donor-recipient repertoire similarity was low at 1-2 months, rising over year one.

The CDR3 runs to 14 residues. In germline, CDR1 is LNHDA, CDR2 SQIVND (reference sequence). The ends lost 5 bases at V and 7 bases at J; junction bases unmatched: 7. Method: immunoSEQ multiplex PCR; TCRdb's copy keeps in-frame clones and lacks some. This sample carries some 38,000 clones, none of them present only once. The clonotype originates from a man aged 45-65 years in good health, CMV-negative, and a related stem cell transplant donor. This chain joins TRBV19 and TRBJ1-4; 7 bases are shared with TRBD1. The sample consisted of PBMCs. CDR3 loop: CASSLGTAPEKLFF. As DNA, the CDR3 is TGTGCCAGTAGTTTGGGGACAGCGCCTGAAAAACTGTTTTTT. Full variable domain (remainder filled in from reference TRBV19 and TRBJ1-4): DGGITQSPKYLFRKEGQNVTLSCEQNLNHDAMYWYRQDPGQGLRLIYYSQIVNDFQKGDIAEGYSVSREKKESFPLTVTSAQKNPTAFYLCASSLGTAPEKLFFGSGTQLSVL.